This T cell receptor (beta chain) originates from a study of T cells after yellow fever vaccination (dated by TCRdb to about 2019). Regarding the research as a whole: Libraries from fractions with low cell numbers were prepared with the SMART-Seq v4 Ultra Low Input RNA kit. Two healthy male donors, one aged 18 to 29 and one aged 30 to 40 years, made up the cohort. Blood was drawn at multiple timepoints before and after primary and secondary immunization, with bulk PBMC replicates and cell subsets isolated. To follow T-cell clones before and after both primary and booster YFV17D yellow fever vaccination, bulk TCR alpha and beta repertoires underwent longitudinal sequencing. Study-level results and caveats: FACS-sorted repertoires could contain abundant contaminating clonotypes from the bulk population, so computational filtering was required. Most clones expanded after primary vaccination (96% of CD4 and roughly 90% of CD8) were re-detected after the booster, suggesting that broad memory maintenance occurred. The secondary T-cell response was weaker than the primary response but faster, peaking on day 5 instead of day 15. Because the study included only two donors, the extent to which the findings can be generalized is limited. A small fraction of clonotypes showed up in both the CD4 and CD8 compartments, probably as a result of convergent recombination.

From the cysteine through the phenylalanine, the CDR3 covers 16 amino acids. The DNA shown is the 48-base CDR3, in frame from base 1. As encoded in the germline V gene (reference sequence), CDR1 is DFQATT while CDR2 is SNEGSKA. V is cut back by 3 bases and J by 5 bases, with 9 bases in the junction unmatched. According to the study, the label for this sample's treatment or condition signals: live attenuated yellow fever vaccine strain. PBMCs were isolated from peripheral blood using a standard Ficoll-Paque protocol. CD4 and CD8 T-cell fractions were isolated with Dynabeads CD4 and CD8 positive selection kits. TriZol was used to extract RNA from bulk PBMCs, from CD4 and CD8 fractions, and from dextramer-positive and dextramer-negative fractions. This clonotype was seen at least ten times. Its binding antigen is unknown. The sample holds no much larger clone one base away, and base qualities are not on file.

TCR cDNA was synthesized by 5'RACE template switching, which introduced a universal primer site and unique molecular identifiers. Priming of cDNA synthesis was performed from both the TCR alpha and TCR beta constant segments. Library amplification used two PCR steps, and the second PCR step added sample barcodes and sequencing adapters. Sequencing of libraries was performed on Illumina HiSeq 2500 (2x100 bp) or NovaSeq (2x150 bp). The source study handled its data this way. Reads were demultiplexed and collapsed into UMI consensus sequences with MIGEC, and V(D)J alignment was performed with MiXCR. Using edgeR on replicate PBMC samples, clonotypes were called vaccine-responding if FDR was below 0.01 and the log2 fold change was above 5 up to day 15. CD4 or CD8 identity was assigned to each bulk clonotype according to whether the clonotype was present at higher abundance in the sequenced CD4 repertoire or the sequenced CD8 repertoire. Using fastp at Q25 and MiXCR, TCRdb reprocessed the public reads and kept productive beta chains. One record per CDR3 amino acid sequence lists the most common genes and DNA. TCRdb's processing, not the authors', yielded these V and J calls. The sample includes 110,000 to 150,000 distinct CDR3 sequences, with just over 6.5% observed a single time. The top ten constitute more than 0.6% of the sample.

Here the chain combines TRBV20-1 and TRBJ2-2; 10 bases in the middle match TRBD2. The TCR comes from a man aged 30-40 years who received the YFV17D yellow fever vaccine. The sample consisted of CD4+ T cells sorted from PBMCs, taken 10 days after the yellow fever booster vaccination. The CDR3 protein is CSARLAGAVGTGELFF. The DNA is TGCAGTGCTAGGCTAGCGGGAGCGGTTGGGACCGGGGAGCTGTTTTTT.